This is a list of T cell receptor beta chains from one sample in a study of T cell changes during pregnancy in multiple sclerosis. TCRdb's table, derived via immunoSEQ multiplex PCR, lists solely in-frame clones and lacks some. The sample holds 40,000 to 55,000 clones; 92% are singletons and the top ten take just under 0.75%. This sample comprised CD4+ T cells from peripheral blood mononuclear cells, obtained in the third trimester of pregnancy. All receptors derive from a female donor with multiple sclerosis, enrolled in a pregnancy study. CDR3s include the opening cysteine and the closing phenylalanine or tryptophan. A D gene is named only where the DNA matches it firmly. Rows may omit the clone size; those that give it use once, few, many or a size class.

J gene: TRBJ1-2; D gene: TRBD1; clone size: .; V gene: TRBV15; CDR3 DNA: TGTGCCACCAGCAGAGATCCTGGACAGGGGGCCTGGGGCTACACCTTC; CDR3 protein: CATSRDPGQGAWGYTF
J gene: TRBJ1-2; D gene: .; clone size: .; V gene: TRBV6-6; CDR3 DNA: TGTGCCAGCAGTACGATCGGGGAGGGCTACACCTTC; CDR3 protein: CASSTIGEGYTF
J gene: TRBJ2-2; D gene: .; clone size: .; V gene: TRBV9; CDR3 DNA: TGTGCCAGCAGCGTAGTAAACTCCGGGGAGCTGTTTTTT; CDR3 protein: CASSVVNSGELFF
J gene: TRBJ1-1; D gene: .; clone size: .; V gene: TRBV5-1; CDR3 DNA: TGCGCCAGCAGCCAGCCGGGGGATCCCACTGAAGCTTTCTTT; CDR3 protein: CASSQPGDPTEAFF
J gene: TRBJ2-1; D gene: TRBD2; clone size: .; V gene: TRBV7-8; CDR3 DNA: TGTGCCAGCAGGCTAGGAGGGCCGGGGGGCAATGAGCAGTTCTTC; CDR3 protein: CASRLGGPGGNEQFF
J gene: TRBJ2-1; D gene: .; clone size: .; V gene: TRBV9; CDR3 DNA: TGTGCCAGCAGCGTTGAGGACTACCCCTACAATGAGCAGTTCTTC; CDR3 protein: CASSVEDYPYNEQFF
J gene: TRBJ1-6; D gene: TRBD1; clone size: .; V gene: TRBV2; CDR3 DNA: TGTGCCAGCAGTGACACGGACAGGGGGCTTAGCCTCCACTTT; CDR3 protein: CASSDTDRGLSLHF
J gene: TRBJ1-2; D gene: TRBD1; clone size: .; V gene: TRBV4-3; CDR3 DNA: TGCGCCAGCAGCCACCGGACAGGATTCATCTATGGCTACACCTTC; CDR3 protein: CASSHRTGFIYGYTF
J gene: TRBJ2-1; D gene: TRBD2; clone size: .; V gene: TRBV5-1; CDR3 DNA: TGCGCCAGCAGCCTCGGACTAGCGGTTAGGGATGAGCAGTTCTTC; CDR3 protein: CASSLGLAVRDEQFF
J gene: TRBJ2-7; D gene: TRBD1; clone size: once; V gene: TRBV5-4; CDR3 DNA: TGTGCCAGCAGCTTTTCCGGGACAGGCTTTTCCTACGAGCAGTACTTC; CDR3 protein: CASSFSGTGFSYEQYF
J gene: TRBJ2-7; D gene: TRBD2; clone size: .; V gene: TRBV10-3; CDR3 DNA: TGTGCCATCAGCGGGGGGAGGATCTACAACTACGAGCAGTACTTC; CDR3 protein: CAISGGRIYNYEQYF
J gene: TRBJ2-1; D gene: TRBD2; clone size: .; V gene: TRBV28; CDR3 DNA: TGTGCCAGCAGTTTGGGAGGGATCAACTCCTACAATGAGCAGTTCTTC; CDR3 protein: CASSLGGINSYNEQFF